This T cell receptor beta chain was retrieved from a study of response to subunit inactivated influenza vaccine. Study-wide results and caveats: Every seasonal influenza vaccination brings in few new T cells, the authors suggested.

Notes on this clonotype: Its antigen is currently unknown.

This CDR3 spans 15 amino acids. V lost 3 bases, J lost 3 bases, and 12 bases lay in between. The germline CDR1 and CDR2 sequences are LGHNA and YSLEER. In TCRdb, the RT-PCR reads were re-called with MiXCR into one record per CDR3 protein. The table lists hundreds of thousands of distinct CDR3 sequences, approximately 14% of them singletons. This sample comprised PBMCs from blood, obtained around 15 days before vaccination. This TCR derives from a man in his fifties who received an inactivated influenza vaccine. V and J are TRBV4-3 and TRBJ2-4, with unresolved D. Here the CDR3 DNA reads TGCGCCAGCAGCCAGGACCCCGACAACAAAAACATTCAGTACTTC. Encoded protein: CASSQDPDNKNIQYF.